The 14 T cell receptor beta chains reported below all come from one sample, sequenced in a study of OX40 agonist ivuxolimab in advanced cancers. Clones were read by immunoSEQ multiplex PCR, and TCRdb kept only the in-frame ones, dropping some. The data show roughly 60,000 clones, approximately 89% seen once. The material sequenced was CD4+ or CD8+ T cells sorted from blood, taken in a trial of the OX40 agonist ivuxolimab. These receptors were taken from an adult with an advanced solid tumor such as melanoma, head and neck, liver or kidney cancer.

This clone was detected once. The sample contains more than one DNA sequence encoding this CDR3. The chain links TRBV7-9 to TRBJ1-1; possibly TRBD1 for D (6 bases). The CDR3 loop spans 11 amino acids. Germline assignment: CDR1 SEHNR and CDR2 FQNEAQ (reference sequence). Trimming shortened V by 9 bases and J by 5 bases, and 10 bases separated the two germline ends. The DNA for the CDR3 is TGTGCCAGTGGGGGGGCAACTGAAGCTTTCTTT. Translating gives CASGGATEAFF.

V gene TRBV30 combines with J gene TRBJ2-2, with 13 bases matching TRBD2. Germline V gene data show CDR1 as GTSNPN and CDR2 as SVGIG (reference sequence). V was clipped by 5 bases and J by 6 bases; unmatched bases: 9. The CDR3 is made up of 16 amino acids. CDR3 sequence reads: CAWETGTSGIPGELFF. CDR3 nucleotides: TGTGCCTGGGAAACCGGGACTAGCGGGATACCCGGGGAGCTGTTTTTT.

The V and J genes are TRBV19 and TRBJ2-4, with a tentative D call TRBD1 (7 bases). Germline V gene lookup returns CDR1 LNHDA and CDR2 SQIVND (reference sequence). Between the trimmed V and J ends, which lost 0 bases and 0 bases, there was a span of 27 bases. The CDR3 has 22 residues. Here the CDR3 reads CASSIDLGGRTGRVGAKNIQYF. Here the CDR3 DNA reads TGTGCCAGTAGTATAGATCTAGGAGGGCGGACAGGCCGGGTCGGAGCCAAAAACATTCAGTACTTC.

This clone has just one count. The rearrangement links TRBV14 to TRBJ1-2; D not resolved. The CDR3 totals 15 residues. Germline V gene sequence: CDR1 SGHDN, CDR2 FVKESK. Trimming took off 1 base at V and 4 bases at J, with 13 bases between the two ends. The CDR3 DNA is TGTGCCAGCAGCCAAGGAACCTTGGATGGCTATGGCTACACCTTC. Protein product: CASSQGTLDGYGYTF.

CDR3 protein: CASSLGQSSSYEQYF. DNA of the CDR3: TGTGCCAGCAGCTTAGGACAGAGTAGCTCCTACGAGCAGTACTTC. The chain uses TRBV11-1 and TRBJ2-7; D is possibly TRBD1 (5 bases). Per the germline V gene, CDR1 is SGHAT and CDR2 is FQDESV (reference sequence). The ends were cut back, 1 base at V and 0 bases at J, with 10 bases in the middle. This CDR3 has 15 amino acids.

V is TRBV11-2 and J is TRBJ2-7; D perhaps matches TRBD2 (5 bases). From germline, CDR1 is SGHAT and CDR2 FQNNGV. The CDR3 consists of 14 residues. Trimming cost V 6 bases and J 4 bases, with 16 bases left between them. The CDR3 nucleotides read TGTGCCAGCAGGCGGGCCACCTTCACGTACGAGCAGTACTTC. Protein: CASRRATFTYEQYF.

This clone was detected only a few times. The gene calls are TRBV7-9 and TRBJ1-6; possibly TRBD1 for D (5 bases). V lost 3 bases to trimming and J lost 5 bases, with 11 bases between them. The CDR3 sequence is 15 residues long. Germline loops: CDR1 SEHNR, CDR2 FQNEAQ (reference sequence). DNA of the CDR3: TGTGCCAGCAGCTTCGGAGGGGTGGATAATTCACCCCTCCACTTT. Translation: CASSFGGVDNSPLHF.

A single count supports this clone. The rearrangement uses TRBV5-4 and TRBJ1-2; D gene uncertain. From germline, CDR1 is SGHNT and CDR2 YYREEE (reference sequence). There are 15 residues in the CDR3. The V end was cut by 4 bases, the J end by 3 bases, with 16 bases between. CDR3 DNA: TGTGCCAGCAGCCTAGGAGGATGGTCGTACTATGGCTACACCTTC. This translates into CASSLGGWSYYGYTF.

The chain links TRBV5-8 to TRBJ2-3; 8 positions match TRBD2. The CDR3 length is 15 residues. Germline V CDR1 and CDR2: SGHTS, YDEGEE. Unmatched junction bases numbered 4, after V lost 0 bases and J lost 4 bases. The CDR3 DNA reads as TGTGCCAGCAGCTTGGGGACTAGCAGAGCAGATACGCAGTATTTT. It encodes CASSLGTSRADTQYF.

The rearrangement links TRBV10-1 to TRBJ1-2; the match to TRBD1 covers 8 bases. V shed 4 bases, J shed 4 bases, and the junction held 5 bases outside the gene matches. The CDR3 spans 14 residues. Germline values: CDR1 WNHNN, CDR2 SYGVQD (reference sequence). The CDR3 protein is CASSGDRGTYGYTF. The CDR3 bases are TGCGCCAGCAGTGGTGACAGGGGTACCTATGGCTACACCTTC.

V usage is TRBV18 and J usage is TRBJ2-2, with D possibly matching TRBD2 (6 bases). The CDR3 contains 18 residues. Germline CDR1 and CDR2: KGHSH and LQKENI. The V end lost 4 bases, the J end lost 4 bases, and 22 bases lay between the germline ends. CDR3 loop: CASSLRLEVEGLTGELFF. The CDR3 bases are TGTGCCAGCTCACTGCGCCTGGAGGTGGAGGGGCTCACCGGGGAGCTGTTTTTT.

The table lists this clone with a few counts. The chain couples TRBV5-4 to TRBJ1-3; D may be TRBD1 (5 bases). The V end lost 2 bases, the J end lost 2 bases, and 14 bases lay between the germline ends. The CDR3 is made up of 16 amino acids. CDR1 is SGHNT and CDR2 is YYREEE in the germline V gene (reference sequence). CDR3 sequence reads: CASSFGSRGAGNTIYF. The DNA for the CDR3 is TGTGCCAGCAGCTTTGGTAGTAGGGGAGCTGGAAACACCATATATTTT.

The chain carries TRBV6-6 and TRBJ1-2; D gene unclear. This CDR3 is built from 14 residues. The V end lost 0 bases, the J end lost 8 bases, and 13 bases lay between the germline ends. CDR1 and CDR2 from the germline V gene are MNHNY and SVGAGI (reference sequence). The CDR3 coding sequence is TGTGCCAGCAGTTACTCGGCGGGAGCACGAGGCTACACCTTC. As protein: CASSYSAGARGYTF.

This clone was detected only once. The chain links TRBV15 to TRBJ2-6; D possibly uses TRBD1 or TRBD2 (5 bases each). The CDR3 covers 17 residues. Deletions cut 1 base from V and 3 bases from J, with 13 bases between. Per germline, CDR1 LNHNV and CDR2 YYDKDF (reference sequence). CDR3 nucleotide sequence: TGTGCCACCAGCAGAGTTGGGGGAACCAGTGGGGCCAACGTCCTGACTTTC. This translates into CATSRVGGTSGANVLTF.